This TCR beta chain was sequenced during a study of CD8 T cells in ankylosing spondylitis. Findings of the study overall: Matched synovial fluid from ankylosing spondylitis patients was reported to be enriched for disease-linked clones. Ankylosing spondylitis blood appeared to be characterized by a TCR beta motif of about 8 highly homologous variants. Relatively rare in peripheral blood, disease-linked clones were also CD8+. In the blood and synovial fluid of reactive arthritis, some motif variants had been previously reported.

This clonotype was observed a handful of times. Its antigen is unidentified. Using its own MiXCR run on the 5' RACE reads, TCRdb lists one record per CDR3 protein. The data show roughly 700,000 distinct CDR3 sequences, 19% seen once. Germline CDR1 ENHRY, CDR2 SYGVKD. V was pared by 4 bases and J by 1 base, with 7 bases between. CDR3 length: 13 residues. This TCR derives from a male donor with ankylosing spondylitis. Input material: blood, either unsorted or a sorted T cell fraction (not recorded which). J is TRBJ1-1 and V is TRBV10-3; the D is unclear. In DNA, the CDR3 is TGTGCCATCAGTGCGGAAGAGAACACTGAAGCTTTCTTT. This codes for CAISAEENTEAFF.